The clone carrying this TCR beta chain was detected only a few times. The target antigen is unknown. The assay that was used to sequence DNA from cultured CD4+ T cells was the Oncomine TCR Beta short-read assay. TCRdb processed the PCR reads anew with MiXCR; each CDR3 protein has one entry. Of about 14,000 distinct CDR3 sequences detected, 48% appear once; the ten largest clones hold roughly 12%. This entry comes from a study of vaccination and CD4 T cells after COVID-19. Across the whole study: Two of the convalescents were Hispanic, and the group consisted of six males and four females.

Trimming removed 8 bases from V and 3 bases from J, with 16 bases in between. Germline loops: CDR1 MNHEY, CDR2 SMNVEV (reference sequence). The CDR3 runs 14 residues. Treatment defined: approximately 9-day PBMC culture with coronavirus spike peptide pools or control peptides (ViraFEST assay). Regarding the study as a whole: Convalescent patients showed a median approximately 83% of reactive clones that were seen only post-vaccination. The authors identified 304 of 307 vaccine-specific clones in convalescent patients as spike mono-reactive.

The chain combines TRBV27 with TRBJ1-1; D perhaps matches TRBD1 (6 bases). The clonotype comes from a human donor who had recovered from COVID-19. The sequencing input was CD4+ T cells from blood, cultured in vitro. DNA for the CDR3: TGTGCCAGCTCGCTTACAGGGTGGGACACTGAAGCTTTCTTT. The encoded protein is CASSLTGWDTEAFF.